This TCR beta chain is drawn from a study of radiation and T cells in renal cell carcinoma. Germline-derived CDR1 and CDR2 are MNHEY and SVGAGI. CDR3 length equals 15 residues. V was pared by 1 base and J by 7 bases, with 16 bases between. The sample's time point: blood 2 weeks post-SBRT. The sample's treatment: 15 Gy SBRT to primary tumor, nephrectomy 4 weeks later. Using immunoSEQ multiplex PCR, the repertoire was profiled, and TCRdb retains in-frame clones only, with some absent. In the table there are some 120,000 clones, over 75% of which are singletons. This clone came up a few times. The V gene is TRBV6-5, the J gene TRBJ1-2; D may be TRBD1 (5 bases). This TCR was recovered from a man over 45 with renal cell carcinoma. The sequencing here drew on blood, taken from a patient whose treatment included radiotherapy and nephrectomy. DNA of the CDR3: TGTGCCAGCAGTTACTGGAAGAATTCCGGGGGTGGCTACACCTTC. Its protein product is CASSYWKNSGGGYTF.